This passage covers 18 T cell receptor beta chains from one sample sequenced in a study of blood T cell repertoires in COVID-19. Assay used: immunoSEQ multiplex PCR; TCRdb lists only in-frame clones, some missing. Of 190,000 or so clones detected, more than 70% appear once; the ten largest clones hold 2.5%. Sequenced: peripheral blood. Receptor source: a middle-aged man with active or convalescent COVID-19.

V usage is TRBV11-3 and J usage is TRBJ2-1; 7 bases align to TRBD2. Per germline, CDR1 SGHNT and CDR2 YENEEA. V lost 1 base and J lost 0; bases outside the gene matches: 6. There are 17 residues in the CDR3. The CDR3 coding sequence is TGTGCCAGCAGCTTAGTTTTGAGCGGGGCCTCCTACAATGAGCAGTTCTTC. Amino acids: CASSLVLSGASYNEQFF.

V usage is TRBV15 and J usage is TRBJ2-1; D might be TRBD1 (6 bases). Germline CDR1 and CDR2: LNHNV and YYDKDF (reference sequence). Between the trimmed V and J ends, which lost 4 bases and 2 bases, there was a span of 18 bases. The CDR3 totals 17 residues. The CDR3 DNA reads as TGTGCCACCAGCACCCCGGGCAGGGGCGCCACCTACAATGAGCAGTTCTTC. It encodes CATSTPGRGATYNEQFF.

The rearrangement links TRBV5-5 to TRBJ2-3, with D possibly matching TRBD1 (5 bases). Germline CDR1 SGHKS, CDR2 YYEKEE (reference sequence). V dropped 4 bases and J dropped 5 bases, with 11 bases sitting between them. The CDR3 loop spans 13 amino acids. The CDR3 here is CASSQGGVDTQYF. CDR3 bases: TGTGCCAGCAGCCAGGGTGGGGTAGATACGCAGTATTTT. Full variable domain (rest looked up from reference TRBV5-5 and TRBJ2-3): DAGVTQSPTHLIKTRGQQVTLRCSPISGHKSVSWYQQVLGQGPQFIFQYYEKEERGRGNFPDRFSARQFPNYSSELNVNALLLGDSALYLCASSQGGVDTQYFGPGTRLTVL.

V is TRBV28 and J is TRBJ1-2; the match to TRBD1 covers 9 bases. In germline, CDR1 is MDHEN, CDR2 SYDVKM. The CDR3 spans 18 residues. V was clipped by 6 bases and J by 0 bases; unmatched bases: 14. The DNA of the CDR3 is TGTGCCAGCAGACTATCAGCCGGGACAGGGATCTCTAACTATGGCTACACCTTC. Amino acid sequence: CASRLSAGTGISNYGYTF.

Note on this clone: Other nucleotide sequences from this sample produce the same CDR3. The chain recombines TRBV7-2 with TRBJ2-3; 7 bases line up with TRBD2. The CDR3 covers 15 residues. In germline, CDR1 is SGHTA, CDR2 FQGNSA. V dropped 0 bases and J dropped 0; count of bases not matched to a gene: 0. The CDR3 spells CASSLAGLSTDTQYF. CDR3 DNA sequence: TGTGCCAGCAGCTTAGCGGGACTAAGCACAGATACGCAGTATTTT.

This chain links TRBV28 with TRBJ1-5; D may be TRBD1 (5 bases). The CDR3 consists of 15 residues. From germline, CDR1 is MDHEN and CDR2 SYDVKM. The V end lost 6 bases, the J end lost 2 bases, and 14 bases lay between the germline ends. In nucleotides, the CDR3 is TGTGCCAGCAGCGACGGACAAGGAGGCAATCAGCCCCAGCATTTT. Residues: CASSDGQGGNQPQHF.

This clone has a single count. J is TRBJ2-3 and V is TRBV29-1, with D perhaps matching TRBD2 (6 bases). Germline lookup yields CDR1 SQVTM and CDR2 ANQGSEA. V lost 5 bases to trimming and J lost 0 bases, with 12 bases between them. This CDR3 has 14 amino acids. Written as DNA, the CDR3 is TGCAGCGTTAGCCTTAGCGGAAGCACAGATACGCAGTATTTT. It yields the protein CSVSLSGSTDTQYF.

J is TRBJ1-4 and V is TRBV6-1, with TRBD1 identical over 8 bases. Germline CDR1 and CDR2: MNHNS and SASEGT. The CDR3 has 16 residues. Trimming at V came to 3 bases and at J to 3 bases, leaving 6 bases not matched to a gene. The CDR3 region is CASSDLQGAANEKLFF. The DNA for the CDR3 is TGTGCCAGCAGTGATCTCCAGGGGGCTGCTAATGAAAAACTGTTTTTT.

This clone has a single count. V gene TRBV7-8 combines with J gene TRBJ1-5; 7 bases line up with TRBD1. Trimming at V came to 6 bases and at J to 0 bases, leaving 5 bases not matched to a gene. This CDR3 has 15 amino acids. Per the germline V gene, CDR1 is SGHVS and CDR2 is FQNEAQ. This chain's CDR3 is CASSSGTVSNQPQHF. The CDR3 DNA sequence: TGTGCCAGCAGTTCCGGGACAGTTAGCAATCAGCCCCAGCATTTT.

The sample holds a few counts of this clone. This chain connects TRBV5-6 to TRBJ2-5, with 11 bases lining up with TRBD1. Trimming removed 3 bases from V and 1 base from J; junction bases left unmatched: 5. CDR1 and CDR2 (germline): SGHDT, YYEEEE. CDR3 length equals 16 residues. The CDR3 reads CASSSSGTGGQETQYF. Written as DNA, the CDR3 is TGTGCCAGCAGCTCTTCCGGGACAGGGGGCCAAGAGACCCAGTACTTC. The variable domain in full, with the rest retrieved from reference TRBV5-6 and TRBJ2-5, is DAGVTQSPTHLIKTRGQQVTLRCSPKSGHDTVSWYQQALGQGPQFIFQYYEEEERQRGNFPDRFSGHQFPNYSSELNVNALLLGDSALYLCASSSSGTGGQETQYFGPGTRLLVL.

Written as DNA, the CDR3 is TGCGCCAGCAGCCAAGGCCTAAATCCTAACTATGGCTACACCTTC. Its protein product is CASSQGLNPNYGYTF. This chain connects TRBV4-3 to TRBJ1-2; the D is unclear. The germline V gene has CDR1 LGHNA and CDR2 YSLEER. The V gene lost 1 base and the J gene lost 0 bases, with 9 bases spanning the gap. The CDR3 consists of 15 residues.

V is TRBV24-1 and J is TRBJ2-5, with 11 nucleotides matching TRBD1. From germline, CDR1 is KGHDR and CDR2 SFDVKD. Germline trimming cut 3 bases from V and 4 bases from J; bases unmatched to any gene: 6. There are 16 residues in the CDR3. The CDR3 region is CATSDAGDRGRETQYF. The CDR3 nucleotides are TGTGCCACCAGTGATGCGGGGGACAGGGGGAGAGAGACCCAGTACTTC.

This chain connects TRBV5-6 to TRBJ2-3; TRBD1 is a possible D gene (5 bases). The CDR3 contains 12 residues. Germline CDR1 is SGHDT and CDR2 is YYEEEE. V lost 2 bases and J 5 bases, leaving 6 bases between the germline ends. CDR3 in DNA: TGTGCCAGCAGCTTCGACAGAGATACGCAGTATTTT. Translated: CASSFDRDTQYF.

The chain uses TRBV18 and TRBJ2-3; no clear D. Germline assignment: CDR1 KGHSH and CDR2 LQKENI. Deletions cut 3 bases from V and 1 base from J, with 14 bases between. CDR3 size: 16 residues. In DNA form, the CDR3 reads TGTGCCAGCTCACCCCCATCACACAGTCGCACAGATACGCAGTATTTT. This codes for CASSPPSHSRTDTQYF.

The chain recombines TRBV28 with TRBJ1-5; 7 bases agree with TRBD1. The CDR3 consists of 14 residues. The germline gives CDR1 MDHEN, CDR2 SYDVKM. Germline trimming cut 8 bases from V and 4 bases from J; bases unmatched to any gene: 8. CDR3 in amino acids: CASSPTGRNQPQHF. The DNA for the CDR3 is TGTGCCAGCTCTCCGACAGGGCGTAATCAGCCCCAGCATTTT.

This chain joins TRBV5-1 and TRBJ1-1; 8 bases agree with TRBD1. The germline CDR1 and CDR2 sequences are SGHRS and YFSETQ. The CDR3 has 14 amino acids. J lost 8 bases, V lost 4 bases, and 10 bases had no gene match. In DNA, the CDR3 is TGCGCCAGCAGCCTGGGGGCGGACAGGGTGGAAGCTTTCTTT. This translates into CASSLGADRVEAFF. Together with reference TRBV5-1 and TRBJ1-1, the CDR3 gives the full variable domain: KAGVTQTPRYLIKTRGQQVTLSCSPISGHRSVSWYQQTPGQGLQFLFEYFSETQRNKGNFPGRFSGRQFSNSRSEMNVSTLELGDSALYLCASSLGADRVEAFFGQGTRLTVV.

The rearrangement uses TRBV5-1 and TRBJ1-4, with 9 positions matching TRBD1. V shed 3 bases and J 8 bases; nucleotides not matched to a gene: 8. The V gene's germline CDR1 is SGHRS and CDR2 YFSETQ. CDR3 length: 15 residues. CDR3 sequence (DNA): TGCGCCAGCAGCTCGCGGACAGGGGATACCGAAAAACTGTTTTTT. As protein: CASSSRTGDTEKLFF.

The CDR3 loop is CASSQEGRANTGELFF. The CDR3 nucleotides are TGTGCCAGCAGCCAAGAGGGCAGGGCGAACACCGGGGAGCTGTTTTTT. The chain joins TRBV4-2 to TRBJ2-2; perhaps TRBD1 as D (5 bases). Germline V gene lookup returns CDR1 LGHNA and CDR2 YNFKEQ. CDR3 length equals 16 residues. The V end was cut by 0 bases, the J end by 0 bases, with 8 bases between.